These 28 T cell receptor beta chains share one sample of origin, sequenced in a study of T cells in Graves' hyperthyroidism and ophthalmopathy. RNA transcripts served as the template for amplifying TCR beta CDR3 regions. The HTBI set primed first-round TCR CDR3 RT-PCR. TCRdb re-called the multiplex PCR reads through MiXCR, storing one row per CDR3 protein. Among about 380,000 distinct CDR3 sequences listed, less than 15% were seen once. The sequencing sample was made of blood. Receptors originate from a man aged 25-40 years with Graves' hyperthyroidism that later progressed to Graves' ophthalmopathy.

The rearrangement uses TRBV9 and TRBJ1-3, with D unresolved. Germline V gene sequence: CDR1 SGDLS, CDR2 YYNGEE. V lost 3 bases, J lost 2 bases, and 3 bases lay in between. The CDR3 is 12 amino acids. CDR3 bases: TGTGCCAGCAGCGAAACTGGAAACACCATATATTTT. As protein: CASSETGNTIYF.

This clonotype showed up many times. CDR3 region: CASSPGGIDEKLFF. The CDR3 DNA follows: TGTGCCAGCAGCCCGGGGGGAATAGATGAAAAACTGTTTTTT. The rearrangement links TRBV2 to TRBJ1-4; TRBD1 might be the D (5 bases). The CDR3 covers 14 residues. The V and J ends lost 6 bases and 6 bases respectively, with 14 bases between them. Germline CDR1 SNHLY, CDR2 FYNNEI.

This clonotype was detected a few times. Possible read error: a much larger clone is one base away. The chain carries TRBV20-1 and TRBJ2-7; TRBD2 matches 7 bases. The V gene's germline CDR1 is DFQATT and CDR2 SNEGSKA (reference sequence). Trimming cost V 3 bases and J 3 bases; bases outside gene matches: 8. The CDR3 loop spans 14 amino acids. CDR3 DNA: TGCAGTGCTAGGGGGGAGGGACTCCTCTACGAGCAGTACTTC. This gives the protein CSARGEGLLYEQYF.

The gene calls are TRBV18 and TRBJ2-5, with 8 bases fitting TRBD2. The germline V gene encodes CDR1 KGHSH and CDR2 LQKENI. V lost 0 bases, J lost 2 bases, and 2 bases stayed unmatched. The CDR3 covers 15 residues. For the CDR3, the DNA is TGTGCCAGCTCACCACCGGGGACTAGTCAAGAGACCCAGTACTTC. It encodes CASSPPGTSQETQYF.

This sequence joins TRBV29-1 and TRBJ2-2, with no clear D. The CDR3 contains 13 residues. Germline V gene sequence: CDR1 SQVTM, CDR2 ANQGSEA. V shed 5 bases and J shed 6 bases, with 13 bases lying between them. The chain's CDR3 is CSVHLFKAGELFF. CDR3 DNA: TGCAGCGTTCACCTTTTTAAAGCCGGGGAGCTGTTTTTT.

On this clonotype itself: A junction boundary mismatches the germline segment, possibly from a read error. The rearrangement links TRBV5-1 to TRBJ2-7; the D gene is possibly TRBD2 (5 bases). CDR1 SGHRS and CDR2 YFSETQ come from the germline V gene. The CDR3 extends over 16 amino acids. The CDR3 bases are TGTGCCAGCAGCGCCGACTCCGGGAATCCATTCTACGAGCAGTACTTC. The encoded protein is CASSADSGNPFYEQYF.

This rearrangement joins TRBV7-9 to TRBJ1-2; possible D gene TRBD1, 6 bases. CDR1 SEHNR and CDR2 FQNEAQ come from the germline V gene (reference sequence). With 2 bases removed from V and 6 bases from J, the gap between germline ends came to 10 bases. The CDR3 is 13 residues long. The CDR3 protein is CASSLRQVDGYTF. As DNA, the CDR3 is TGTGCCAGCAGCTTAAGACAGGTCGATGGCTACACCTTC.

This clonotype showed up many times. The V gene is TRBV11-2, the J gene TRBJ2-7; D possibly corresponds to TRBD2 (8 bases). Germline loops: CDR1 SGHAT, CDR2 FQNNGV. V dropped 6 bases and J dropped 3 bases, with 21 bases sitting between them. The CDR3 spans 16 residues. CDR3 residues: CASRSSGTVVGYEQYF. CDR3 coding DNA: TGTGCCAGCAGAAGTAGCGGGACAGTCGTGGGCTACGAGCAGTACTTC.

This clonotype was detected only a few times. The rearrangement uses TRBV3-1 and TRBJ2-2, with TRBD2 as a possible D gene (5 bases). The V gene lost 4 bases and the J gene lost 7 bases, with 16 bases spanning the gap. Germline V gene lookup returns CDR1 LGHDT and CDR2 YNNKEL (reference sequence). The CDR3 runs to 15 residues. As DNA, the CDR3 is TGTGCCAGCAGCCCCGGTGGCGGGCCTAGCGGGGAGCTGTTTTTT. Its translation is CASSPGGGPSGELFF.

The gene calls are TRBV20-1 and TRBJ1-5; D call uncertain. With 3 bases removed from V and 4 bases from J, the gap between germline ends came to 10 bases. This CDR3 has 13 residues. The V gene's germline CDR1 is DFQATT and CDR2 SNEGSKA (reference sequence). This CDR3 is CSASTRNNQPQHF. CDR3 DNA: TGCAGTGCTAGCACACGTAATAATCAGCCCCAGCATTTT.

This clonotype was observed many times. The rearrangement uses TRBV6-2 or TRBV6-3 and TRBJ1-2, with a possible D match to TRBD1 (6 bases). The CDR3 totals 15 residues. Germline assignment: CDR1 MNHEY and CDR2 SVGEGT. With 9 bases removed from V and 4 bases from J, the gap between germline ends came to 21 bases. This chain's CDR3 is CARTGTPTGGYGYTF. The CDR3 region has the DNA TGTGCCAGAACCGGGACACCCACCGGCGGCTATGGCTACACCTTC.

This chain connects TRBV18 to TRBJ1-5; D remains ambiguous. The CDR3 runs to 13 residues. CDR1 and CDR2 (germline): KGHSH, LQKENI. V dropped 3 bases and J dropped 3 bases, with 6 bases sitting between them. CDR3: CASSPVNNQPQHF. The CDR3 nucleotides read TGTGCCAGCTCACCCGTTAACAATCAGCCCCAGCATTTT.

The rearrangement joins TRBV7-9 to TRBJ2-3; 9 bases match TRBD2. Trimming took 5 bases from V and 0 from J; bases not matched to a gene: 12. The CDR3 covers 18 residues. CDR1 is SEHNR, CDR2 FQNEAQ, per germline (reference sequence). The CDR3 sequence is CASSVTPSGEWSTDTQYF. The CDR3 DNA reads TGTGCCAGCAGCGTAACCCCTAGCGGGGAATGGAGCACAGATACGCAGTATTTT. Full variable domain (rest looked up from reference TRBV7-9 and TRBJ2-3): DTGVSQNPRHKITKRGQNVTFRCDPISEHNRLYWYRQTLGQGPEFLTYFQNEAQLEKSRLLSDRFSAERPKGSFSTLEIQRTEQGDSAMYLCASSVTPSGEWSTDTQYFGPGTRLTVL.

The chain is built from TRBV6-5 and TRBJ1-5; D unclear. This CDR3 contains 14 residues. From germline, CDR1 is MNHEY and CDR2 SVGAGI. The V end lost 2 bases, the J end lost 4 bases, and 9 bases lay between the germline ends. The chain's CDR3 is CASSYVERNQPQHF. In DNA form, the CDR3 reads TGTGCCAGCAGTTACGTCGAGAGGAATCAGCCCCAGCATTTT.

This chain joins TRBV5-5 and TRBJ1-6, with no clear D. Germline lookup yields CDR1 SGHKS and CDR2 YYEKEE (reference sequence). The CDR3 runs to 15 residues. V gave up 6 bases and J gave up 4 bases, with 14 bases separating them. The CDR3 DNA follows: TGTGCCAGCACCCCGCTAGGGCTGTATAATTCACCCCTCCACTTT. Its protein product is CASTPLGLYNSPLHF.

Written as DNA, the CDR3 is TGTGCCAGCAGCTTGGGTAGGGGGACTAGCGGCTACAATGAGCAGTTCTTC. The encoded protein is CASSLGRGTSGYNEQFF. The chain joins TRBV5-4 to TRBJ2-1, with TRBD2 matching over 11 bases. The CDR3 sequence is 17 residues long. The trim removed 0 bases at V and 3 bases at J, leaving 5 bases unmatched. Germline V gene lookup returns CDR1 SGHNT and CDR2 YYREEE (reference sequence).

This clonotype was seen only a few times. The chain couples TRBV13 to TRBJ1-4; TRBD1 might be the D (6 bases). V lost 5 bases and J 10 bases, leaving 17 bases between the germline ends. Germline CDR1 is PRHDT and CDR2 is FYEKMQ (reference sequence). CDR3 length: 14 amino acids. The CDR3 DNA follows: TGTGCCAGCAGCCGGACAGCTTTAGCCCCAAAACTGTTTTTT. As protein: CASSRTALAPKLFF.

The chain carries TRBV24-1 and TRBJ1-5; TRBD1 matches at 8 bases. The J segment lost 5 bases and the V segment lost 3 bases, leaving 5 bases of the junction unmatched. This CDR3 has 15 residues. The germline V gene encodes CDR1 KGHDR and CDR2 SFDVKD. CDR3 protein: CATSDPTGDDQPQHF. Here the CDR3 DNA reads TGTGCCACCAGTGATCCGACAGGGGATGATCAGCCCCAGCATTTT.

In its sample, this clonotype was seen many times. This chain links TRBV9 with TRBJ1-2; the D is unclear. There are 14 residues in the CDR3. Germline CDR1 and CDR2: SGDLS and YYNGEE. V lost 7 bases and J 4 bases, leaving 17 bases between the germline ends. The CDR3, as DNA: TGTGCCAGCTCACCACGAGAGGGAGGCTATGGCTACACCTTC. Protein sequence: CASSPREGGYGYTF.

This clonotype was observed at least ten times. The V call is TRBV27, the J call TRBJ2-3; D unresolved. Germline CDR1 and CDR2: MNHEY and SMNVEV (reference sequence). Trimming took off 1 base at V and 6 bases at J, with 14 bases between the two ends. The CDR3 sequence is 15 residues long. CDR3 sequence reads: CASSLYGRLGDTQYF. The CDR3 coding sequence is TGTGCCAGCAGTTTATATGGGCGCCTCGGTGATACGCAGTATTTT.

This clonotype has at least ten counts. The V gene is TRBV12-3 or TRBV12-4, the J gene TRBJ2-6, with D unclear. Trimming removed 7 bases at V and 4 bases at J, with 8 bases between. The CDR3 is 13 residues long. CDR3 sequence: CASTRSGANVLTF. The CDR3 region has the DNA TGTGCCAGCACTAGATCCGGGGCCAACGTCCTGACTTTC.

This clonotype was counted many times. This rearrangement joins TRBV27 to TRBJ2-7; D is perhaps TRBD1 (5 bases). Germline-derived CDR1 and CDR2 are MNHEY and SMNVEV (reference sequence). Trimming stripped 6 bases from V and 4 bases from J, with 25 bases between. The CDR3 sequence is 17 residues long. The CDR3 DNA sequence: TGTGCCAGCAGGCTTCAAAAAGGACACCCCGCACTTTACGAGCAGTACTTC. Translating gives CASRLQKGHPALYEQYF.

In this sample, this clonotype turned up a few times. The chain recombines TRBV7-9 with TRBJ1-6, with a weak D call TRBD1 (6 bases). The ends were cut back, 5 bases at V and 9 bases at J, with 17 bases in the middle. There are 15 residues in the CDR3. CDR1 and CDR2 from the germline V gene are SEHNR and FQNEAQ (reference sequence). The CDR3 nucleotides are TGTGCCAGCAGCCTAGAGGGAGGGGGGGTTTCACCCCTCCACTTT. Translation gives CASSLEGGGVSPLHF.

The chain uses TRBV6-1 and TRBJ2-1; tentatively, D is TRBD1 (5 bases). Germline-derived CDR1 and CDR2 are MNHNS and SASEGT. Deletions cut 5 bases from V and 8 bases from J, with 22 bases between. The CDR3 loop spans 16 amino acids. CDR3 sequence: CASSYTLGRKGHEQFF. The CDR3 DNA sequence: TGTGCCAGCAGTTATACACTGGGGCGTAAAGGGCATGAGCAGTTCTTC.

The chain uses TRBV20-1 and TRBJ2-3; the D is unclear. The CDR3 totals 12 residues. The ends were cut back, 2 bases at V and 3 bases at J, with 6 bases in the middle. Germline V gene lookup returns CDR1 DFQATT and CDR2 SNEGSKA (reference sequence). The CDR3 coding sequence is TGCAGTGCTAGAACTTTAACAGATACGCAGTATTTT. It codes for CSARTLTDTQYF.

About this clonotype itself: A single base separates this from a much larger clone, so it may be a read error. V usage is TRBV11-3 and J usage is TRBJ2-7; D gene ambiguous. The CDR3 has 14 residues. Germline assignment: CDR1 SGHNT and CDR2 YENEEA. In DNA form, the CDR3 reads TGTGCCAGCAGCCCCCTCCTCGATTTCTACGGGCAGTACTTC. Translating it yields CASSPLLDFYGQYF.

This clonotype was found many times. This chain links TRBV24-1 with TRBJ2-7, with D perhaps assigned TRBD1 or TRBD2 (5 bases each). CDR3 length equals 16 residues. Trimming left V 3 bases short and J 0 bases short, with 14 bases between. CDR1 is KGHDR, CDR2 SFDVKD, per germline. The CDR3 DNA follows: TGTGCCACCAGTGATCCAATCCGGGACGGCTCCTACGAGCAGTACTTC. It specifies CATSDPIRDGSYEQYF.

To note about this clonotype: Germline is not matched at one junction end, which may reflect a read error. The V and J genes are TRBV5-6 and TRBJ1-4; D unclear. CDR3 length: 13 residues. The germline V gene encodes CDR1 SGHDT and CDR2 YYEEEE. CDR3 region: CASSLGYNEKLFF. The CDR3 DNA follows: TGTGCCAGCAGCTTGGGCTATAATGAAAAACTATTTTTT.